The 29 T cell receptor beta chains listed next were all sequenced from one sample in a study of shared T cell receptors in the human thymus. Profiling relied on immunoSEQ multiplex PCR, and the TCRdb table lists in-frame clones only, not all of them. The table lists some 660,000 clones, around 87% of them singletons. This sample was shared with a second study, whose subject was human thymus T cells.

The sample taken for sequencing was thymocytes. Receptor source: a boy in the first two years of life with a congenital heart defect.

The V gene is TRBV9, the J gene TRBJ2-7, with 7 bases fitting TRBD1. The CDR3 is 15 amino acids. The V segment lost 5 bases and the J segment 1 base; nucleotides outside the gene matches: 9. Germline CDR1 SGDLS, CDR2 YYNGEE. This CDR3 reads CASSRGTAVSYEQYF. In DNA, the CDR3 is TGTGCCAGCAGTAGAGGGACAGCGGTTTCCTACGAGCAGTACTTC.

The V call is TRBV28, the J call TRBJ2-5, with D possibly matching TRBD1 (5 bases). V was clipped by 3 bases and J by 2 bases, with 10 bases between them. The germline gives CDR1 MDHEN, CDR2 SYDVKM. The CDR3 spans 14 residues. The CDR3 DNA is TGTGCCAGCAGTTTGAACCAGGGACAAGAGACCCAGTACTTC. Translated: CASSLNQGQETQYF.

In DNA form, the CDR3 reads TGTGCCACCAGCAGAGTCGGTCAGCCCCAGCATTTT. As protein: CATSRVGQPQHF. The chain employs TRBV15 and TRBJ1-5; D gene unclear. Looked up from germline, CDR1 is LNHNV and CDR2 is YYDKDF (reference sequence). Between the trimmed V and J ends, which lost 1 base and 6 bases, there was a span of 4 bases. This CDR3 is 12 amino acids long.

J is TRBJ2-5 and V is TRBV19, with 7 bases matching TRBD2. The junction had 15 bases not matched to a gene; V was cut back by 3 bases and J by 2 bases. Germline V gene data show CDR1 as LNHDA and CDR2 as SQIVND (reference sequence). The length of the CDR3 is 18 residues. Here the CDR3 reads CASSMPPSSGLDQETQYF. Written as DNA, the CDR3 is TGTGCCAGTAGTATGCCCCCATCTAGCGGACTAGATCAAGAGACCCAGTACTTC.

A note on this clone: The junction differs from germline at one of its ends, possibly a read error. The chain joins TRBV7-7 to TRBJ2-1; a possible D gene is TRBD2 (5 bases). The germline CDR1 and CDR2 sequences are SSHAT and FNYEAQ (reference sequence). The CDR3 extends over 15 amino acids. CDR3 region: CASSLANATPDEQFF. CDR3 in DNA: TGTGCTAGCAGCTTAGCGAACGCCACCCCGGATGAGCAGTTCTTC.

The chain has TRBV28 and TRBJ2-1; 7 positions agree with TRBD2. The V gene's germline CDR1 is MDHEN and CDR2 SYDVKM. The CDR3 length is 14 residues. V lost 9 bases to trimming and J lost 3 bases; unmatched junction nucleotides: 8. The CDR3 loop reads CASFSGSSYNEQFF. The CDR3 DNA reads as TGTGCCAGTTTTAGCGGGTCTAGCTACAATGAGCAGTTCTTC. Filled out from reference TRBV28 and TRBJ2-1, the complete variable domain reads DVKVTQSSRYLVKRTGEKVFLECVQDMDHENMFWYRQDPGLGLRLIYFSYDVKMKEKGDIPEGYSVSREKKERFSLILESASTNQTSMYLCASFSGSSYNEQFFGPGTRLTVL.

This clone was seen just once. The rearrangement uses TRBV28 and TRBJ2-3; possibly TRBD1 for D (5 bases). CDR3 size: 15 residues. Germline CDR1 MDHEN, CDR2 SYDVKM. V was pared by 3 bases and J by 1 base, with 11 bases between. CDR3 nucleotide sequence: TGTGCCAGCAGTTTGTACAGGCGCCGCACAGATACGCAGTATTTT. Amino acids: CASSLYRRRTDTQYF.

The genes are TRBV6-5 and TRBJ2-7; 9 positions agree with TRBD1. With 6 bases clipped from V and 3 bases from J, the junction kept 6 bases outside the gene matches. The CDR3 loop spans 14 amino acids. Germline V gene lookup returns CDR1 MNHEY and CDR2 SVGAGI. CDR3 sequence: CASRMDRGSYEQYF. The CDR3 coding sequence is TGTGCCAGCAGAATGGACAGGGGAAGCTACGAGCAGTACTTC.

The chain has TRBV6-5 and TRBJ1-5, with unresolved D. Trimming removed 5 bases at V and 6 bases at J, with 14 bases between. CDR3 length: 14 amino acids. Germline CDR1 and CDR2: MNHEY and SVGAGI. The CDR3 sequence: CASSTRSGGQPQHF. The DNA of the CDR3 is TGTGCCAGCAGTACCCGTTCGGGAGGTCAGCCCCAGCATTTT.

Only a few counts were recorded for this clone. The chain carries TRBV2 and TRBJ1-1, with TRBD1 as a possible D gene (6 bases). Germline V gene sequence: CDR1 SNHLY, CDR2 FYNNEI. The CDR3 loop spans 14 amino acids. V was cut by 7 bases and J by 0 bases, with 12 bases left in between. The CDR3 coding sequence is TGTGCCAGCAACAGGGAAACCATGAACACTGAAGCTTTCTTT. This sequence encodes CASNRETMNTEAFF.

The rearrangement joins TRBV7-2 to TRBJ2-7, with D perhaps matching TRBD2 (6 bases). This CDR3 region has 15 residues. Germline CDR1 reads SGHTA; CDR2 reads FQGNSA. Trimming removed 5 bases at V and 2 bases at J, with 16 bases between. In nucleotides, the CDR3 is TGTGCCAGCAGCCCGCCGGGAGTTCGGCCCTACGAGCAGTACTTC. Amino acid sequence: CASSPPGVRPYEQYF. Full variable domain (remainder filled in from reference TRBV7-2 and TRBJ2-7): GAGVSQSPSNKVTEKGKDVELRCDPISGHTALYWYRQSLGQGLEFLIYFQGNSAPDKSGLPSDRFSAERTGGSVSTLTIQRTQQEDSAVYLCASSPPGVRPYEQYFGPGTRLTVT.

This chain links TRBV6-4 with TRBJ2-3; TRBD2 aligns across 9 bases. The trim removed 3 bases at V and 2 bases at J, leaving 6 bases unmatched. The CDR3 loop spans 16 amino acids. Germline V CDR1 and CDR2: MRHNA, SNTAGT. The DNA for the CDR3 is TGTGCCAGCAGTGAACAGACTAGCGGTGACACAGATACGCAGTATTTT. Amino acids: CASSEQTSGDTDTQYF.

The rearrangement joins TRBV5-1 to TRBJ1-4; D remains ambiguous. V was trimmed by 0 bases and J by 3 bases, leaving 3 bases between them. The CDR3 has 13 residues. Germline CDR1 is SGHRS and CDR2 is YFSETQ. The CDR3 DNA is TGCGCCAGCAGCTTGGTCGCTAATGAAAAACTGTTTTTT. Translated, it gives CASSLVANEKLFF.

The chain uses TRBV4-1 and TRBJ2-3; 8 bases are shared with TRBD1. V lost 0 bases, J lost 3 bases, and 11 bases stayed unmatched. The germline CDR1 and CDR2 sequences are MGHRA and YSYEKL. The CDR3 totals 18 residues. The CDR3 nucleotides are TGCGCCAGCAGCCAAGAAATCCCAGGGGGCCACCCTACAGATACGCAGTATTTT. Its protein is CASSQEIPGGHPTDTQYF.

This rearrangement joins TRBV15 to TRBJ1-3, with a tentative D call TRBD1 (5 bases). Germline V lookup: CDR1 LNHNV, CDR2 YYDKDF (reference sequence). Trimming shortened V by 5 bases and J by 0 bases, and 14 bases separated the two germline ends. CDR3 length equals 16 residues. The CDR3 protein is CATSLRGVYSGNTIYF. The CDR3 bases are TGTGCCACCAGCTTACGGGGGGTTTACTCTGGAAACACCATATATTTT.

The rearrangement links TRBV2 to TRBJ1-5; 10 bases map to TRBD1. V was pared by 4 bases and J by 0 bases, with 9 bases of the junction left unmatched. The CDR3 is 18 amino acids. Looked up from germline, CDR1 is SNHLY and CDR2 is FYNNEI. The CDR3 loop is CASSVPDRGTNSNQPQHF. DNA for the CDR3: TGTGCCAGCAGTGTACCGGACAGGGGGACGAATAGCAATCAGCCCCAGCATTTT. Full variable domain (rest looked up from reference TRBV2 and TRBJ1-5): EPEVTQTPSHQVTQMGQEVILRCVPISNHLYFYWYRQILGQKVEFLVSFYNNEISEKSEIFDDQFSVERPDGSNFTLKIRSTKLEDSAMYFCASSVPDRGTNSNQPQHFGDGTRLSIL.

This chain links TRBV4-3 with TRBJ1-4; D is ambiguous. The CDR3 consists of 16 residues. Germline loops: CDR1 LGHNA, CDR2 YSLEER. The V gene lost 0 bases and the J gene lost 0 bases, with 8 bases spanning the gap. CDR3 protein: CASSQDRTATNEKLFF. The DNA for the CDR3 is TGCGCCAGCAGCCAAGATCGAACGGCAACTAATGAAAAACTGTTTTTT.

The J gene is TRBJ2-3, the V gene TRBV6-1; 9 nucleotides line up with TRBD1. The CDR3 is 15 amino acids. Germline V gene sequence: CDR1 MNHNS, CDR2 SASEGT. The junction had 9 bases not matched to a gene; V was cut back by 5 bases and J by 6 bases. This chain's CDR3 is CASSSGTGFFDTQYF. CDR3 bases: TGTGCCAGCAGTTCCGGGACAGGGTTTTTTGATACGCAGTATTTT.

This rearrangement joins TRBV28 to TRBJ1-1; possible D gene TRBD1, 5 bases. The CDR3 is 17 residues long. In germline, CDR1 is MDHEN, CDR2 SYDVKM. V lost 11 bases and J 0 bases, leaving 25 bases between the germline ends. CDR3 coding DNA: TGTGCCGCAGCCCTATCGTGGGGCGCGACCTTGAACACTGAAGCTTTCTTT. Encoded protein: CAAALSWGATLNTEAFF.

This clone has just one count. This rearrangement joins TRBV19 to TRBJ2-1; 9 nucleotides match TRBD2. Per the germline V gene, CDR1 is LNHDA and CDR2 is SQIVND (reference sequence). V lost 3 bases to trimming and J lost 2 bases; unmatched junction nucleotides: 2. This CDR3 comprises 15 residues. The CDR3 DNA follows: TGTGCCAGTAGTATTGGCGGGGGGGCCTACAATGAGCAGTTCTTC. The encoded protein is CASSIGGGAYNEQFF.

This rearrangement joins TRBV7-8 to TRBJ2-1; 7 bases align to TRBD2. The CDR3 runs 16 residues. J lost 5 bases, V lost 4 bases, and 11 bases had no gene match. CDR1 and CDR2 (germline): SGHVS, FQNEAQ. The CDR3 bases are TGTGCCAGCAGCTCCCCTTGGAGGAGCGGGGACAATGAGCAGTTCTTC. This translates into CASSSPWRSGDNEQFF. Supplemented by reference TRBV7-8 and TRBJ2-1, the full variable domain reads GAGVSQSPRYKVAKRGQDVALRCDPISGHVSLFWYQQALGQGPEFLTYFQNEAQLDKSGLPSDRFFAERPEGSVSTLKIQRTQQEDSAVYLCASSSPWRSGDNEQFFGPGTRLTVL.

The chain is built from TRBV6-5 and TRBJ2-3; tentatively, D is TRBD1 (6 bases). Germline values: CDR1 MNHEY, CDR2 SVGAGI. The CDR3 contains 14 residues. V was trimmed by 9 bases and J by 6 bases, leaving 19 bases between them. CDR3 loop: CASNLGQCPDTQYF. CDR3 DNA sequence: TGTGCCAGTAATTTAGGACAGTGTCCGGATACGCAGTATTTT.

The CDR3 bases are TGTGCCAGCAGTACGACAGGGTCCTACGAGCAGTACTTC. It yields the protein CASSTTGSYEQYF. The chain has TRBV27 and TRBJ2-7; 7 bases align to TRBD1. The V gene end was trimmed by 5 bases and the J gene end by 1 base; junction bases not matched to a gene: 2. The CDR3 spans 13 residues. The germline V gene encodes CDR1 MNHEY and CDR2 SMNVEV (reference sequence).

The V call is TRBV5-6, the J call TRBJ2-6; unclear D gene. CDR3 length equals 16 residues. Trimming removed 4 bases from V and 1 base from J, with 12 bases in between. Germline V CDR1 and CDR2: SGHDT, YYEEEE. This CDR3 reads CASSPPPRSGANVLTF. Written as DNA, the CDR3 is TGTGCCAGCAGCCCGCCTCCCCGGTCTGGGGCCAACGTCCTGACTTTC. The full variable domain, with the rest looked up from reference TRBV5-6 and TRBJ2-6, is DAGVTQSPTHLIKTRGQQVTLRCSPKSGHDTVSWYQQALGQGPQFIFQYYEEEERQRGNFPDRFSGHQFPNYSSELNVNALLLGDSALYLCASSPPPRSGANVLTFGAGSRLTVL.

In regard to this clone: In the same sample, other DNA sequences code for this CDR3. The rearrangement joins TRBV20-1 to TRBJ1-1, with 7 positions matching TRBD1. This CDR3 contains 11 residues. The germline V gene has CDR1 DFQATT and CDR2 SNEGSKA (reference sequence). V shed 6 bases, J shed 3 bases, and the junction held 1 base outside the gene matches. CDR3: CSARGDTEAFF. CDR3 DNA: TGCAGTGCCAGGGGGGACACTGAAGCTTTCTTT.

V gene TRBV11-2 combines with J gene TRBJ2-7, with 12 bases identical to TRBD2. The CDR3 spans 14 residues. V lost 5 bases to trimming and J lost 4 bases; unmatched junction nucleotides: 3. Per the germline V gene, CDR1 is SGHAT and CDR2 is FQNNGV. The CDR3 loop reads CASSHGLAGYEQYF. DNA for the CDR3: TGTGCCAGCAGCCACGGACTAGCGGGGTACGAGCAGTACTTC. The full variable domain, rest sourced from reference TRBV11-2 and TRBJ2-7, is EAGVAQSPRYKIIEKRQSVAFWCNPISGHATLYWYQQILGQGPKLLIQFQNNGVVDDSQLPKDRFSAERLKGVDSTLKIQPAKLEDSAVYLCASSHGLAGYEQYFGPGTRLTVT.

The V and J genes are TRBV11-2 and TRBJ2-5; 10 bases line up with TRBD2. V gave up 4 bases and J gave up 4 bases; unmatched junction bases: 12. This CDR3 is 17 amino acids long. Looked up from germline, CDR1 is SGHAT and CDR2 is FQNNGV. In nucleotides, the CDR3 is TGTGCCAGCAGCTCCTCGTCGGCTAGCGGGGGTAGAGAGACCCAGTACTTC. Translated: CASSSSSASGGRETQYF.

The V gene is TRBV27, the J gene TRBJ1-6, with 7 bases lining up with TRBD1. This CDR3 comprises 14 residues. After removal of 5 bases from V and 9 bases from J, the junction contained 7 bases not matched to a gene. Germline CDR1 reads MNHEY; CDR2 reads SMNVEV (reference sequence). DNA of the CDR3: TGTGCCAGCAGTCCAATAGGGGGCGGTTCACCCCTCCACTTT. The encoded protein is CASSPIGGGSPLHF.

V is TRBV2 and J is TRBJ1-5, with a possible D match to TRBD1 (5 bases). The CDR3 spans 18 residues. In germline, CDR1 is SNHLY, CDR2 FYNNEI. V was shortened by 2 bases and J by 0 bases, with 17 bases between the two germline ends. The CDR3 coding sequence is TGTGCCAGCAGTGAACTACCTGCAGGGCCTTATAGCAATCAGCCCCAGCATTTT. It is translated as CASSELPAGPYSNQPQHF.